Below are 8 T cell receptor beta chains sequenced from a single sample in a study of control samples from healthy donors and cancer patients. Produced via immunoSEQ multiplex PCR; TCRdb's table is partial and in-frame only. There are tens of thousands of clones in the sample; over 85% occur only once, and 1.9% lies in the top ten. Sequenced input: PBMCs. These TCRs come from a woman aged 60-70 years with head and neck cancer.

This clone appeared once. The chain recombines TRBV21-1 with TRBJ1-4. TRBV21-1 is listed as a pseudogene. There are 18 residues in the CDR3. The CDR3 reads CASSKRVVHVEHNEKLFF. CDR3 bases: TGTGCCAGCAGCAAAAGAGTGGTCCACGTGGAGCATAATGAAAAACTGTTTTTT.

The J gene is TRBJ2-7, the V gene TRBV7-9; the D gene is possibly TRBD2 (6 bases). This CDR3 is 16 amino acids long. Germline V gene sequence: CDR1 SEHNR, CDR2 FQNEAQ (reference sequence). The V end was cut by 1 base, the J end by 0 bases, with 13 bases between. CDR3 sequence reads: CASSLVRTGDSYEQYF. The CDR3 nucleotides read TGTGCCAGCAGCTTAGTAAGGACGGGGGACTCCTACGAGCAGTACTTC.

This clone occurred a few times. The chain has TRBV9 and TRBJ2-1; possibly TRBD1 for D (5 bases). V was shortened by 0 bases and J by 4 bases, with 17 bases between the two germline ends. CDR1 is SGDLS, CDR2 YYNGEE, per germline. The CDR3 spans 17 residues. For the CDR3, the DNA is TGTGCCAGCAGCGTAGTACCCGCAGGGTTGATTTACAATGAGCAGTTCTTC. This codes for CASSVVPAGLIYNEQFF.

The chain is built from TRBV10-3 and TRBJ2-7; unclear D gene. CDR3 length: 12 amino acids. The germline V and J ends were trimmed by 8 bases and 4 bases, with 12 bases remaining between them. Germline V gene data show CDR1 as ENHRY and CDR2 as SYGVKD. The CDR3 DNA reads TGTGCCATCGAAAGCCCCTCTTACGAGCAGTACTTC. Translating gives CAIESPSYEQYF.

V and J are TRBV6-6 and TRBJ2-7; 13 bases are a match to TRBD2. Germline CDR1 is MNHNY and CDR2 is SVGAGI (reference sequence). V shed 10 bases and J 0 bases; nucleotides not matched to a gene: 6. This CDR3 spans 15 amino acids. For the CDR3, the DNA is TGTGCCACCCTTAGGACTAGCGGGAGCTCCTACGAGCAGTACTTC. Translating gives CATLRTSGSSYEQYF.

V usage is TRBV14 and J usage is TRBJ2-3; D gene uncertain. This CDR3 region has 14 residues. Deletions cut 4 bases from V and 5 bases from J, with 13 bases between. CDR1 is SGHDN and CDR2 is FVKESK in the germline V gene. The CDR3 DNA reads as TGTGCCAGCAGCCTACCCTCATATGAAGATACGCAGTATTTT. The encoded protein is CASSLPSYEDTQYF. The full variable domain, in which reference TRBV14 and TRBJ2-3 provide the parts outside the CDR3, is EAGVTQFPSHSVIEKGQTVTLRCDPISGHDNLYWYRRVMGKEIKFLLHFVKESKQDESGMPNNRFLAERTGGTYSTLKVQPAELEDSGVYFCASSLPSYEDTQYFGPGTRLTVL.

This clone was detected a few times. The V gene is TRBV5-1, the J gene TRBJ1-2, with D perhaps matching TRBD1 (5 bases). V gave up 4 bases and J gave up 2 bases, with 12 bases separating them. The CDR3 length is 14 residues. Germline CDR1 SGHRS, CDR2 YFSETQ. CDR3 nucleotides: TGCGCCAGCAGCGTCGGGACGGGGAACTATGGCTACACCTTC. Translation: CASSVGTGNYGYTF.

The CDR3: CASSEGRSSYNEQFF. CDR3 bases: TGTGCCAGCAGTGAAGGCAGGAGCTCCTACAATGAGCAGTTCTTC. The V and J genes are TRBV2 and TRBJ2-1; D call uncertain. V gave up 1 base and J gave up 0 bases, with 7 bases separating them. Looked up from germline, CDR1 is SNHLY and CDR2 is FYNNEI. CDR3 length: 15 residues.